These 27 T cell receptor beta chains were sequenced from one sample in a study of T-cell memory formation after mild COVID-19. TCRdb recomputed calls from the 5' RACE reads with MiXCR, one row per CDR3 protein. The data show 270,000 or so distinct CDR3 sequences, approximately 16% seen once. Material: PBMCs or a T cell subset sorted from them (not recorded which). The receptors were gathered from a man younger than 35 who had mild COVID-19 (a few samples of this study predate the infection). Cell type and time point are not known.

CDR3 sequence reads: CAISAGDGYTF. The CDR3 nucleotides read TGTGCCATCAGTGCTGGGGATGGCTACACCTTC. This chain connects TRBV10-3 to TRBJ1-2, with D hard to call. The germline V gene has CDR1 ENHRY and CDR2 SYGVKD. V lost 4 bases and J 6 bases, leaving 6 bases between the germline ends. The CDR3 spans 11 residues.

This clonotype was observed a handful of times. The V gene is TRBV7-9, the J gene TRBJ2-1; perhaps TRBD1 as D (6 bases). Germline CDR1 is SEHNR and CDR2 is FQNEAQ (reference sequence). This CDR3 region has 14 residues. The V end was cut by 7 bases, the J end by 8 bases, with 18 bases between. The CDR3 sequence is CASTFRGGSHEQFF. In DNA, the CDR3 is TGTGCCAGCACCTTTCGAGGGGGTTCTCATGAGCAGTTCTTC.

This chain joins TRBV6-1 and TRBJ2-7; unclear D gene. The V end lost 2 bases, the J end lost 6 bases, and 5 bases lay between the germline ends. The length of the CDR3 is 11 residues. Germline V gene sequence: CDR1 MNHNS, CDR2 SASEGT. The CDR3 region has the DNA TGTGCCAGCAGTGAATGGATCGAGCAGTACGTC. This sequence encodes CASSEWIEQYV.

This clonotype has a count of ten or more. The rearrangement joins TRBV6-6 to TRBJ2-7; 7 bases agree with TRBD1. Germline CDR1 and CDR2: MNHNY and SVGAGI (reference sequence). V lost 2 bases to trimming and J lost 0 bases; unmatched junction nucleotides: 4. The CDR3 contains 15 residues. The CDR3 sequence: CASSYRGDSSYEQYV. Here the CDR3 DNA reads TGTGCCAGCAGTTACCGAGGGGACAGCTCCTACGAGCAGTACGTC.

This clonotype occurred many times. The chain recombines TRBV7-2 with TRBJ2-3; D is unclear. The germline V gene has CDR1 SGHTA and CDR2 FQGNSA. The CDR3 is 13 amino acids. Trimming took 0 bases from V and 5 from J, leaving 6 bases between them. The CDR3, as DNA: TGTGCCAGCAGCTTAGCTAGCTTAGATACGCAGTATTTT. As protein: CASSLASLDTQYF.

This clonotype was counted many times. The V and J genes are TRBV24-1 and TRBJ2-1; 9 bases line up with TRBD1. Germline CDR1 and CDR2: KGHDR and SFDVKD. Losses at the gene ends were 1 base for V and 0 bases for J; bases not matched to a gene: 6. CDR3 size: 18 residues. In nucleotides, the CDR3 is TGTGCCACCAGTGATTTTAACACAGGGGGCGGCTCCTACAATGAGCAGTTCTTC. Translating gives CATSDFNTGGGSYNEQFF.

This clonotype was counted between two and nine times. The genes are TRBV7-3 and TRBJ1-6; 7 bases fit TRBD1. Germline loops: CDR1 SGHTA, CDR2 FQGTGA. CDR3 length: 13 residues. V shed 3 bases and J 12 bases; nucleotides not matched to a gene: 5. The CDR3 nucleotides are TGTGCCAGCAGCTTTGTCGCAGGGGGACCCCTCCACTTT. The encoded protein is CASSFVAGGPLHF.

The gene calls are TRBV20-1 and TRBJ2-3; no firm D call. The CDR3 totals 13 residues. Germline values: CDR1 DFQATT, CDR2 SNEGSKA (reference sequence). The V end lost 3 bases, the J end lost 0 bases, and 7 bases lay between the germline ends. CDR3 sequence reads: CSASGRSTDTQYF. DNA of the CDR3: TGCAGTGCTAGCGGCAGAAGCACAGATACGCAGTATTTT.

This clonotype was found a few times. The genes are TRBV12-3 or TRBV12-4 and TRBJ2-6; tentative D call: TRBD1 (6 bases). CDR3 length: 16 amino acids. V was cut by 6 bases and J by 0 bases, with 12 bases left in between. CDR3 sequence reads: CASSLDSRSGANVLTF. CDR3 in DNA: TGTGCCAGCAGCCTGGACAGTCGCTCTGGGGCCAACGTCCTGACTTTC.

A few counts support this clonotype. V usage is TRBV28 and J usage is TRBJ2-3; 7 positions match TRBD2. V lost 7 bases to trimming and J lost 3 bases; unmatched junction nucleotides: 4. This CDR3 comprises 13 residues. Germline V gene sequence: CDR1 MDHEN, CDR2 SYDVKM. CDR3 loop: CASKWGGTDTQYF. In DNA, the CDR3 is TGTGCCAGCAAGTGGGGGGGGACAGATACGCAGTATTTT.

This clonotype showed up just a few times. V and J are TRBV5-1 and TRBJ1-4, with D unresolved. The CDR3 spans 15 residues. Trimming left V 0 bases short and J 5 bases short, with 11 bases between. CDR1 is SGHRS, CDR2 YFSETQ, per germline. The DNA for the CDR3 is TGCGCCAGCAGCTTGGGGTCCGCTACCAATGAAAAACTGTTTTTT. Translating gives CASSLGSATNEKLFF.

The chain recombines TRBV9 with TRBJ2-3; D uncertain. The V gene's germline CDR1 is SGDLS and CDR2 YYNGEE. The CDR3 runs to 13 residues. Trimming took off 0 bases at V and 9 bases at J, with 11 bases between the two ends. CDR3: CASSVDRAGTQYF. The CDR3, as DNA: TGTGCCAGCAGCGTAGACCGAGCCGGCACGCAGTATTTT.

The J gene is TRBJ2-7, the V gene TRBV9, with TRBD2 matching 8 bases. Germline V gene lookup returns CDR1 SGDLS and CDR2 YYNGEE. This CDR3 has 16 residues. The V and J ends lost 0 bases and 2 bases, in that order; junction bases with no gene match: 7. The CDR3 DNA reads TGTGCCAGCAGCGTAGGGAGTAGCGGGGAGACCTACGAGCAGTACTTC. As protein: CASSVGSSGETYEQYF.

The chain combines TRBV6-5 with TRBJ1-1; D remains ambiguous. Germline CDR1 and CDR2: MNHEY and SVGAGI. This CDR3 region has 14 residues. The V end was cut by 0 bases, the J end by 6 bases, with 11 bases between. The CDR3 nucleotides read TGTGCCAGCAGTTACTCGGGTCAGGACGCTGAAGCTTTCTTT. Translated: CASSYSGQDAEAFF.

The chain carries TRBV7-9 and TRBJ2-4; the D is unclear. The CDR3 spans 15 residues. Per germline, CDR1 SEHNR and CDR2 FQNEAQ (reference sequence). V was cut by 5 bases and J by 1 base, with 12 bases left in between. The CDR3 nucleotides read TGTGCCAGCAGCCACCCAGGTGGGGCCAAAAACATTCAGTACTTC. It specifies CASSHPGGAKNIQYF. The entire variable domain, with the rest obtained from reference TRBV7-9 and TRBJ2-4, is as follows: DTGVSQNPRHKITKRGQNVTFRCDPISEHNRLYWYRQTLGQGPEFLTYFQNEAQLEKSRLLSDRFSAERPKGSFSTLEIQRTEQGDSAMYLCASSHPGGAKNIQYFGAGTRLSVL.

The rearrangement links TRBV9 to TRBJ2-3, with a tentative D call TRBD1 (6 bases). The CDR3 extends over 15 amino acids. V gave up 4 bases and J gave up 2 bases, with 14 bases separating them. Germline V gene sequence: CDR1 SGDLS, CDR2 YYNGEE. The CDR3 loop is CASSPRQDITDTQYF. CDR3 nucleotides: TGTGCCAGCAGCCCTCGACAGGATATCACAGATACGCAGTATTTT.

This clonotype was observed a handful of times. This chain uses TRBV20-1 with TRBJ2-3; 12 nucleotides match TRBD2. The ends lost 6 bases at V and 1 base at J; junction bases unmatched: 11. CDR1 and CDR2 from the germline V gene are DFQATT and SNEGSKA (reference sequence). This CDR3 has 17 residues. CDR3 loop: CSALTSGGISGTDTQYF. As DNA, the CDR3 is TGCAGTGCCCTGACTAGCGGGGGAATCAGTGGCACAGATACGCAGTATTTT.

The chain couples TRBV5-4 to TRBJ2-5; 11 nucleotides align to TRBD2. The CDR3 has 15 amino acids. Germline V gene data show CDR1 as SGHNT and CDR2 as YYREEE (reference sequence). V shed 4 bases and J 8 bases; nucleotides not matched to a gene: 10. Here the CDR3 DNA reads TGTGCCAGCAGCCCCCCTGGGGGACTAGCGGACACCCAGTACTTC. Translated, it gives CASSPPGGLADTQYF.

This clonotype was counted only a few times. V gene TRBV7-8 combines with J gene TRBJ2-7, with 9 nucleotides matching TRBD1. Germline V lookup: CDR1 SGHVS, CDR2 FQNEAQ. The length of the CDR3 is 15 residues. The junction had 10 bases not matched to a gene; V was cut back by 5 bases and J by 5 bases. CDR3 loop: CASSPGTGSGHEQYV. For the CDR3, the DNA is TGTGCCAGCAGCCCAGGGACAGGGTCGGGACACGAGCAGTACGTC.

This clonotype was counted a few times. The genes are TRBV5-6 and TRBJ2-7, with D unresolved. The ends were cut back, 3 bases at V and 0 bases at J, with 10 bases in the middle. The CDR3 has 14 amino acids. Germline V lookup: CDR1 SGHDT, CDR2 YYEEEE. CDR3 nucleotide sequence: TGTGCCAGCAGCTCCGGACCCGGCTCCTACGAGCAGTACTTC. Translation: CASSSGPGSYEQYF.

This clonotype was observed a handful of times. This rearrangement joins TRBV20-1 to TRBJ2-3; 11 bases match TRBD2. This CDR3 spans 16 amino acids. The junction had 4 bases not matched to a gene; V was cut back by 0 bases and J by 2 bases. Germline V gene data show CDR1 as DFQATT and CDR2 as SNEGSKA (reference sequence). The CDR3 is CSARDPSGGYTDTQYF. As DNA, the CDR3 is TGCAGTGCTAGAGACCCTAGCGGGGGGTACACAGATACGCAGTATTTT.

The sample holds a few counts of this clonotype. This CDR3 is CASSLLGQGGNSPLHF. CDR3 nucleotides: TGCGCCAGCAGCCTACTGGGGCAGGGCGGTAATTCACCCCTCCACTTT. The rearrangement joins TRBV5-1 to TRBJ1-6, with a tentative D call TRBD1 (5 bases). Germline CDR1 SGHRS, CDR2 YFSETQ. This CDR3 contains 16 residues. V lost 4 bases and J 6 bases, leaving 17 bases between the germline ends.

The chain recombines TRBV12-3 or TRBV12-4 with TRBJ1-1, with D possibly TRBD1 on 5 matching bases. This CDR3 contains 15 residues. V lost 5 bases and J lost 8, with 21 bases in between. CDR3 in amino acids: CASSPRGGFYGEAFF. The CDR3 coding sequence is TGTGCCAGCAGTCCCCGGGGGGGGTTTTACGGGGAAGCTTTCTTT.

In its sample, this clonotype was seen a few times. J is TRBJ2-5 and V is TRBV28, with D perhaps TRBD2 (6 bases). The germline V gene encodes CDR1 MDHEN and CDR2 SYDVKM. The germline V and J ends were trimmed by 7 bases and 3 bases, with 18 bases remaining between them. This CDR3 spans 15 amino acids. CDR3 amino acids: CASTWGPGGEETQYF. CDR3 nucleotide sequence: TGTGCCAGCACCTGGGGCCCCGGGGGTGAAGAGACCCAGTACTTC.

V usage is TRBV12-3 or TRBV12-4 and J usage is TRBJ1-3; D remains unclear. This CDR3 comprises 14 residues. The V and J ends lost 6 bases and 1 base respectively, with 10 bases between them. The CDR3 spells CASSLRRSGNTIYF. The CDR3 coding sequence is TGTGCCAGCAGCCTACGGAGATCTGGAAACACCATATATTTT.

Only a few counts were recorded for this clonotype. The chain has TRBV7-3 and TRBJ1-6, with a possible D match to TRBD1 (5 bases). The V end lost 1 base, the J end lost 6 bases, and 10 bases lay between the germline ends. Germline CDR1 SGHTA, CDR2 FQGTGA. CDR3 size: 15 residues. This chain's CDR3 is CASSLNGGSNSPLHF. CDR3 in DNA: TGTGCCAGCAGCTTAAATGGGGGAAGTAATTCACCCCTCCACTTT.

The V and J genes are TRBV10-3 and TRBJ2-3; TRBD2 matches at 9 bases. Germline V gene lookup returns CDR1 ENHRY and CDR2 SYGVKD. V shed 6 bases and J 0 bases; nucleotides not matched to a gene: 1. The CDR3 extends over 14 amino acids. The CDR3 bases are TGTGCCATCAGAGCGGGGGGAAGCACAGATACGCAGTATTTT. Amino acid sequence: CAIRAGGSTDTQYF.